This T cell receptor beta chain was sequenced in a study of a mutant IDH1 vaccine in newly diagnosed glioma. Study in general: Earlier care involved radiotherapy, temozolomide, or both, and the majority received both.

The time point here: baseline, week 1 (first vaccination visit). Treatment indicated: pre-vaccination baseline after standard-of-care therapy. The CDR3 consists of 13 residues. V lost 7 bases and J 0 bases, leaving 9 bases between the germline ends. Germline V lookup: CDR1 WNHNN, CDR2 SYGVQD (reference sequence). Only in-frame clones appear in the TCRdb table, and some are missing; sequencing was by immunoSEQ multiplex PCR. The table includes roughly 25,000 clones, approximately 91% detected once. This clonotype originated in a man aged 30-40 years with glioma. The sample was PBMCs, taken from a glioma patient treated with radiotherapy, temozolomide or both. The chain has TRBV10-1 and TRBJ1-1; D is ambiguous. The DNA for the CDR3 is TGCGCCAGCAAACTGGGTCTGAACACTGAAGCTTTCTTT. The encoded protein is CASKLGLNTEAFF.